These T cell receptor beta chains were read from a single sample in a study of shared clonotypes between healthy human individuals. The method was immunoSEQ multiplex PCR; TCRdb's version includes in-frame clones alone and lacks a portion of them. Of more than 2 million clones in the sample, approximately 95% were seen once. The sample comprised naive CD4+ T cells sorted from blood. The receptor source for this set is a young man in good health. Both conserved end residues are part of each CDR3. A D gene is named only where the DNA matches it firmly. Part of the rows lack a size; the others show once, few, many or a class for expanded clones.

TGCAGCGTTGAAGCCGGGACACATTTTTACGAGCAGTACTTC	CSVEAGTHFYEQYF	TRBV29-1	many	14	NA	TRBJ2-7
TGTGCCAGCAGTTTGGAGGGTCGTTCACCCCTCCACTTT	CASSLEGRSPLHF	TRBV27	NA	13	NA	TRBJ1-6
TGCGCCAGCAGCCAAGGTCCTGGGATAGCCAAAAACATTCAGTACTTC	CASSQGPGIAKNIQYF	TRBV4-3	NA	16	NA	TRBJ2-4
TGTGCCAGCAGCTTAGTTGCAGGGGCAAACTACGAGCAGTACTTC	CASSLVAGANYEQYF	TRBV7-6	NA	15	NA	TRBJ2-7
TGCGCCAGCAGCTCCCTGAGGGATAGCTCCCACGAGCAGTACTTC	CASSSLRDSSHEQYF	TRBV5-1	NA	15	NA	TRBJ2-7
TGTGCCATCAGGTTAGGGGACACCGGGAAAGATACGCAGTATTTT	CAIRLGDTGKDTQYF	TRBV10-3	NA	15	NA	TRBJ2-3
TGTGCCAGCAGCCTAGGAGCAAGCTCCTACAATGAGCAGTTCTTC	CASSLGASSYNEQFF	TRBV7-2	once	15	NA	TRBJ2-1
TGTGCCAGCAGTTTGGCAGGGGGGGATAGGTATGGCTACACCTTC	CASSLAGGDRYGYTF	TRBV28	NA	15	TRBD1	TRBJ1-2
TGCGCCAGCAGCGGAAACCAAGAGACCCAGTACTTC	CASSGNQETQYF	TRBV5-1	few	12	NA	TRBJ2-5
TGTGCCAGCACCGTTGGACAGATCGAGCAGTACTTC	CASTVGQIEQYF	TRBV6-6	NA	12	NA	TRBJ2-7
TGTGCCAGTAGTATTCCAGGGGCTTCACCCCTCCACTTT	CASSIPGASPLHF	TRBV19	NA	13	NA	TRBJ1-6
TGTGCCAGCAGTGACCGGGTCTCCTATGGCTACACCTTC	CASSDRVSYGYTF	TRBV6-1	NA	13	NA	TRBJ1-2
TGTGCCAGCAGCCAAGTTGACAGGGTGAATGAGCAGTTCTTC	CASSQVDRVNEQFF	TRBV4-2	NA	14	TRBD1	TRBJ2-1
TGTGCCAGCAGTTCCCGACAGGGGGCCCCGCTGGGCTACACCTTC	CASSSRQGAPLGYTF	TRBV6-5	NA	15	TRBD1	TRBJ1-2
TGTGCCAGCAGTTACGTCAGGGGGGGAACCACCGGGGAGCTGTTTTTT	CASSYVRGGTTGELFF	TRBV6-5	NA	16	NA	TRBJ2-2
TGCGCCAGCAGCCAAGTAGCTAGCGCGACCTACGAGCAGTACTTC	CASSQVASATYEQYF	TRBV4-3	NA	15	NA	TRBJ2-7
TGTGCCAGCAGCTCATGGGGGAAAGGGGCCAACGTCCTGACTTTC	CASSSWGKGANVLTF	TRBV7-2	NA	15	NA	TRBJ2-6
TGTGCCAGCAGTTTAGTGGGGGGCGGAACCTACGAGCAGTACTTC	CASSLVGGGTYEQYF	TRBV27	NA	15	NA	TRBJ2-7
TGTGCCAGCAGCGTGGGACCCATGAACACTGAAGCTTTCTTT	CASSVGPMNTEAFF	TRBV5-6	NA	14	NA	TRBJ1-1
TGTGCCAGCTCACCGTTCGCGGGGGGGCGGACGGAGACCCAGTACTTC	CASSPFAGGRTETQYF	TRBV18	once	16	TRBD2	TRBJ2-5
TGTGCCAGTAGTCAGCCTAATCAGCCCCAGCATTTT	CASSQPNQPQHF	TRBV19	few	12	NA	TRBJ1-5
TGTGCCAGTAGTATAGGTCCGGAGGGCAATCAGCCCCAGCATTTT	CASSIGPEGNQPQHF	TRBV19	NA	15	NA	TRBJ1-5
TGTGCCAGCAGCTCGGGACGGGAGGTCTCTGAAGCTTTCTTT	CASSSGREVSEAFF	TRBV7-9	NA	14	NA	TRBJ1-1
TGTGCCTGGGGCCCGGGAGGGGGAGGTGGAAACACCATATATTTT	CAWGPGGGGGNTIYF	TRBV30	NA	15	NA	TRBJ1-3
TGTGCCAGCAGCTTGGTAGGGCAGGGCACCTACGAGCAGTACTTC	CASSLVGQGTYEQYF	TRBV5-4	NA	15	NA	TRBJ2-7
TGTGCCAGCGGGGGACTAGCGGGGGTCCAAGAGACCCAGTACTTC	CASGGLAGVQETQYF	TRBV2	NA	15	TRBD2	TRBJ2-5
TGCGCCAGCAGCTTGCGACAGGGTGAGACCCAGTACTTC	CASSLRQGETQYF	TRBV5-1	NA	13	TRBD1	TRBJ2-5
TGTGCCAGCAGCTTGGAAGGGGGACAAGAGACCCAGTACTTC	CASSLEGGQETQYF	TRBV5-4	NA	14	NA	TRBJ2-5
TGTGCCAGCAGGGAGGGGGGAGCGCGCAATCAGCCCCAGCATTTT	CASREGGARNQPQHF	TRBV6-1	once	15	NA	TRBJ1-5
TGTGCCAGCAGCTTAGTAGGGGGGGGCAATTCACCCCTCCACTTT	CASSLVGGGNSPLHF	TRBV7-2	NA	15	NA	TRBJ1-6
TGTGCCAGCAGTGAAGCGGCGCAGGGGCGGAACTATGGCTACACCTTC	CASSEAAQGRNYGYTF	TRBV6-1	NA	16	NA	TRBJ1-2
TGTGCCAGCAGCAGGGTGGGGTTAGTCCAAGAGAACACTGAAGCTTTCTTT	CASSRVGLVQENTEAFF	TRBV13	NA	17	NA	TRBJ1-1
TGTGCCAGCAGCTCGACTAGCGGGATTTACAATGAGCAGTTCTTC	CASSSTSGIYNEQFF	TRBV7-2	NA	15	TRBD2	TRBJ2-1
TGTGCCAGCAGTGCAGGGGGCGGGAGCAATCAGCCCCAGCATTTT	CASSAGGGSNQPQHF	TRBV6-6	NA	15	TRBD1	TRBJ1-5
TGTGCCAGCAGCCATCCGGGACAGGGTGTCACTGAAGCTTTCTTT	CASSHPGQGVTEAFF	TRBV6-9	NA	15	TRBD1	TRBJ1-1
TGTGCCAGCTCATTCCGACGCCAGCGGGATGGCAATCAGCCCCAGCATTTT	CASSFRRQRDGNQPQHF	TRBV18	many	17	NA	TRBJ1-5
TGTGCCAGTAGTGAGGGGGCGAAGAACACTGAAGCTTTCTTT	CASSEGAKNTEAFF	TRBV19	NA	14	TRBD1	TRBJ1-1
TGTGCCAGCAGCTCGCAGGACAGGGTAAACTACAATGAGCAGTTCTTC	CASSSQDRVNYNEQFF	TRBV7-9	NA	16	TRBD1	TRBJ2-1
TGCGCCAGCAGCCTGGGTAGCGGGAGGGCCTTTCGCAATGAGCAGTTCTTC	CASSLGSGRAFRNEQFF	TRBV4-1	NA	17	TRBD2	TRBJ2-1
TGCGCCAGCGGGACGAACACTGAAGCTTTCTTT	CASGTNTEAFF	TRBV5-1	NA	11	NA	TRBJ1-1
TGCGCCAGCACCGAGACGGGACTCCGCTCCTACGAGCAGTACTTC	CASTETGLRSYEQYF	TRBV10-2	NA	15	NA	TRBJ2-7
TGCGCCAGCAGTGAGTTGGCCTCGGGGGCCGGGGAGCTGTTTTTT	CASSELASGAGELFF	TRBV10-1	NA	15	NA	TRBJ2-2
TGTGCCAGCAGTTTGACTTCGAGGTCAGATACGCAGTATTTT	CASSLTSRSDTQYF	TRBV27	NA	14	NA	TRBJ2-3
TGTGCCAGCAGTTATAGTAGGTTTAGCAATCAGCCCCAGCATTTT	CASSYSRFSNQPQHF	TRBV2	many	15	NA	TRBJ1-5
TGTGCCAGCAGTATCTTTAGCGGGGTTTACAATGAGCAGTTCTTC	CASSIFSGVYNEQFF	TRBV6-1	NA	15	TRBD2	TRBJ2-1